Included here is one T cell receptor beta chain sequence, with context. Its antigen remains unidentified. V was cut by 3 bases and J by 6 bases, with 11 bases left in between. The CDR3 is 13 amino acids. Per the germline V gene, CDR1 is SEHNR and CDR2 is FQNEAQ (reference sequence). CDR3 regions were amplified by Arm-PCR using iRepertoire HTBI primers to build TCR beta libraries. TCRdb re-derived calls from the multiplex PCR reads in MiXCR, one entry per CDR3 protein. This table holds some 420,000 distinct CDR3 sequences, under 25% found once. The time point was: persistent/refractory GD, antithyroid drugs over 5 years with positive TRAb. Preparation of the TCR library used RNA extracted from PBMCs. An endocrinology department in Xi'an, China, recruited the patients. This specimen belongs to a study of regulatory T cells in long-lasting Graves disease. Study conclusions and caveats: There were preferences for TRBV28, TRBJ1-2 and TRBJ2-5 in persistent disease. Persistent patients had more shared public clonotypes (fewer than 3,000) than new patients (approximately 920). No thyroid tissue was studied; the work used peripheral blood only.

The clonotype originates from a female donor with Graves disease. Here the sequenced sample was peripheral blood mononuclear cells (PBMCs), taken when the disease was refractory, from a patient treated with antithyroid drugs. The chain has TRBV7-9 and TRBJ1-2, with D tentatively TRBD1 (6 bases). The CDR3 is CASSLTRDNGYTF. CDR3 coding DNA: TGTGCCAGCAGCTTGACCCGGGACAATGGCTACACCTTC.